The table lists the clone carrying this TCR beta chain with a few counts. Antigen unknown. The TCR beta cDNA libraries contained unique molecular identifiers. cDNA molecules numbering approximately 500,000 came from around 1 to 10 million T cells. TCRdb used MiXCR to reprocess the PCR reads, holding one entry per CDR3 protein. The table has about 400,000 distinct CDR3 sequences, approximately 33% seen once. The sample originates from a study of post-analysis software for immune sequencing data. Study as a whole: Secondary progressive, relapsing-remitting and progressive-relapsing multiple sclerosis were among the included disease courses. Study observations and caveats: F-measure co-clustering was strong for batch-matched samples. Controls showed lower frequencies than patients for a few TRBV segments, and TRBV5-6, TRBV5-1 and TRBV20-1 were among these. For normalized Chao1 diversity, multiple sclerosis patients scored significantly lower than controls did.

The CDR3 totals 13 residues. The trim removed 4 bases at V and 5 bases at J, leaving 3 bases unmatched. CDR1 and CDR2 (germline): KGHDR, SFDVKD. V gene TRBV24-1 combines with J gene TRBJ2-5; 7 bases align to TRBD1. This clonotype originated in a girl aged 10-17 years with multiple sclerosis. Material: blood. The CDR3 protein is CATSETGLETQYF. CDR3 DNA: TGTGCCACCAGTGAGACAGGGCTGGAGACCCAGTACTTC.